These 24 T cell receptor beta chains originate from one sample sequenced in a study of spatial heterogeneity in lung cancer (dated by TCRdb to between 2019 and 2020). The library was generated by 5' RACE. Instrument on record: NextSeq 500. TCRdb reprocessing: public reads trimmed at Q25 with fastp, clones called with MiXCR, in-frame beta chains kept. Merged by CDR3 protein, the rows form single entries marked with the most common genes and DNA. The sample table contains over 70,000 distinct CDR3 sequences; only one count was recorded for 8% to 9% of them. The top ten clonotypes cover under 2.5% of the sample. The time point label for this specimen denotes: blood at routine non-recurrence follow-up after resection. Sequenced here: PBMCs, sampled at follow-up. The receptors were gathered from a female donor with early-stage non-small cell lung cancer.

This clonotype was seen repeatedly, ten times or more. The V call is TRBV19, the J call TRBJ2-7, with D perhaps TRBD1 or TRBD2 (5 bases each). The CDR3 has 13 residues. The ends were cut back, 5 bases at V and 3 bases at J, with 11 bases in the middle. The germline V gene encodes CDR1 LNHDA and CDR2 SQIVND (reference sequence). CDR3 sequence: CASSRGRYYEQYF. In nucleotides, the CDR3 is TGTGCCAGTAGTCGGGGCAGGTACTACGAGCAGTACTTC.

This clonotype showed up many times. This chain links TRBV12-3 or TRBV12-4 with TRBJ2-3, with a possible D match to TRBD1 (5 bases). Trimming removed 7 bases from V and 2 bases from J, with 7 bases in between. The CDR3 contains 12 residues. CDR3 residues: CASTTDTDTQYF. The CDR3 DNA is TGTGCCAGCACGACAGACACAGATACGCAGTATTTT.

There are many counts of this clonotype. This rearrangement joins TRBV5-5 to TRBJ2-7, with D perhaps assigned TRBD1 or TRBD2 (6 bases each). The ends were cut back, 6 bases at V and 0 bases at J, with 16 bases in the middle. CDR3 length equals 15 residues. Germline assignment: CDR1 SGHKS and CDR2 YYEKEE (reference sequence). In DNA form, the CDR3 reads TGTGCCAGCAACTACCCGGGGGCCGGCTCCTACGAGCAGTACTTC. Encoded protein: CASNYPGAGSYEQYF.

This clonotype has a count of ten or more. This chain links TRBV6-1 with TRBJ1-1; D is uncertain. The CDR3 has 12 residues. The V gene's germline CDR1 is MNHNS and CDR2 SASEGT. V was clipped by 5 bases and J by 4 bases, with 8 bases between them. The CDR3 sequence: CASSPGFTEAFF. DNA for the CDR3: TGTGCCAGCAGTCCGGGTTTCACTGAAGCTTTCTTT.

The J gene is TRBJ2-1, the V gene TRBV3-1; TRBD2 agrees at 12 bases. With 4 bases clipped from V and 10 bases from J, the junction kept 11 bases outside the gene matches. The CDR3 length is 16 residues. Per germline, CDR1 LGHDT and CDR2 YNNKEL (reference sequence). The CDR3 here is CASSPDLAGGGREQFF. The CDR3 nucleotides read TGTGCCAGCAGCCCGGACCTAGCGGGAGGGGGGAGAGAGCAGTTCTTC.

This clonotype appeared many times. This rearrangement joins TRBV7-2 to TRBJ2-3, with D tentatively TRBD2 (6 bases). The CDR3 totals 16 residues. Trimming shortened V by 5 bases and J by 2 bases, and 17 bases separated the two germline ends. The germline gives CDR1 SGHTA, CDR2 FQGNSA. CDR3 region: CASSPAGTASTDTQYF. In DNA, the CDR3 is TGTGCCAGCAGCCCCGCCGGGACTGCCTCCACAGATACGCAGTATTTT. The variable domain in full, with the rest retrieved from reference TRBV7-2 and TRBJ2-3, is GAGVSQSPSNKVTEKGKDVELRCDPISGHTALYWYRQSLGQGLEFLIYFQGNSAPDKSGLPSDRFSAERTGGSVSTLTIQRTQQEDSAVYLCASSPAGTASTDTQYFGPGTRLTVL.

The V gene is TRBV9, the J gene TRBJ2-3, with D unclear. Germline CDR1 SGDLS, CDR2 YYNGEE. The CDR3 runs 16 residues. Trimming removed 0 bases at V and 0 bases at J, with 11 bases between. The CDR3 DNA sequence: TGTGCCAGCAGCGTAGGGGTCGACTCTAGCACAGATACGCAGTATTTT. Its protein product is CASSVGVDSSTDTQYF.

This clonotype occurred many times. The V gene is TRBV21-1, the J gene TRBJ2-7; the D call TRBD2 from the table was never checked on the DNA. TRBV21-1 is marked as a pseudogene. The CDR3 runs 18 residues. CDR3 region: CASSKAGTSGDSSYEQYF. For the CDR3, the DNA is TGTGCCAGCAGCAAAGCCGGGACTAGCGGGGACAGCTCCTACGAGCAGTACTTC.

In this sample, this clonotype turned up many times. The CDR3 sequence: CATQGLAGEQYF. The CDR3 nucleotides read TGTGCCACCCAAGGACTAGCGGGAGAGCAGTACTTC. The V and J genes are TRBV24-1 and TRBJ2-7; 12 bases map to TRBD2. With 9 bases clipped from V and 7 bases from J, the junction kept 3 bases outside the gene matches. Per the germline V gene, CDR1 is KGHDR and CDR2 is SFDVKD. The CDR3 runs 12 residues.

The chain couples TRBV29-1 to TRBJ2-3; 8 nucleotides match TRBD1. Germline CDR1 reads SQVTM; CDR2 reads ANQGSEA. The CDR3 runs 14 residues. V lost 4 bases and J lost 2; bases outside the gene matches: 5. This CDR3 reads CSVGGTGNTDTQYF. CDR3 coding DNA: TGCAGCGTTGGCGGGACAGGAAACACAGATACGCAGTATTTT.

This sequence joins TRBV14 and TRBJ2-2; weak D call: TRBD2 (6 bases). Germline CDR1 SGHDN, CDR2 FVKESK. The CDR3 extends over 16 amino acids. The V gene lost 1 base and the J gene lost 3 bases, with 12 bases spanning the gap. CDR3 in amino acids: CASSQGTRGYTGELFF. The CDR3 nucleotides are TGTGCCAGCAGCCAAGGAACCCGGGGGTACACCGGGGAGCTGTTTTTT. The full variable domain, with the rest looked up from reference TRBV14 and TRBJ2-2, is EAGVTQFPSHSVIEKGQTVTLRCDPISGHDNLYWYRRVMGKEIKFLLHFVKESKQDESGMPNNRFLAERTGGTYSTLKVQPAELEDSGVYFCASSQGTRGYTGELFFGEGSRLTVL.

There are many counts of this clonotype. This sequence joins TRBV7-2 and TRBJ2-7; D gene ambiguous. CDR3 length: 14 residues. The V gene's germline CDR1 is SGHTA and CDR2 FQGNSA. Trimming removed 4 bases at V and 0 bases at J, with 10 bases between. CDR3 in amino acids: CASSSDGGSYEQYF. For the CDR3, the DNA is TGTGCCAGCAGCTCGGACGGTGGCTCCTACGAGCAGTACTTC.

This clonotype was observed at least ten times. This chain links TRBV2 with TRBJ2-7, with 9 bases aligning to TRBD2. The V gene end was trimmed by 4 bases and the J gene end by 3 bases; junction bases not matched to a gene: 4. Per germline, CDR1 SNHLY and CDR2 FYNNEI. The CDR3 contains 14 residues. The CDR3 loop reads CASSVTSGRYEQYF. The CDR3 nucleotides are TGTGCCAGCAGTGTGACTAGCGGTCGCTACGAGCAGTACTTC.

This clonotype came up a few times. V and J are TRBV4-1 and TRBJ2-1; TRBD2 matches 7 bases. Germline CDR1 MGHRA, CDR2 YSYEKL. The CDR3 spans 15 residues. V shed 1 base, J shed 6 bases, and the junction held 6 bases outside the gene matches. DNA of the CDR3: TGCGCCAGCAGCCAAGTGGGGGACTATTCCAATGAGCAGTTCTTC. It specifies CASSQVGDYSNEQFF.

The table lists this clonotype with many counts. The V and J genes are TRBV7-6 and TRBJ2-5, with D tentatively TRBD1 or TRBD2 (5 bases each). Germline V gene sequence: CDR1 SGHVS, CDR2 FNYEAQ. V lost 7 bases, J lost 1 base, and 10 bases lay in between. The CDR3 covers 13 residues. CDR3 residues: CASNFGAQETQYF. The CDR3 region has the DNA TGTGCCAGCAACTTCGGGGCCCAAGAGACCCAGTACTTC.

There are many counts of this clonotype. V usage is TRBV29-1 and J usage is TRBJ1-2; perhaps TRBD1 as D (6 bases). The CDR3 runs 14 residues. Trimming cost V 6 bases and J 2 bases, with 16 bases left between them. CDR1 and CDR2 (germline): SQVTM, ANQGSEA. The CDR3 coding sequence is TGCAGCGTCTTAAATCCCGGGACAAACTATGGCTACACCTTC. Its translation: CSVLNPGTNYGYTF.

This clonotype showed up many times. V is TRBV18 and J is TRBJ1-3; 8 positions match TRBD1. Germline values: CDR1 KGHSH, CDR2 LQKENI. The CDR3 runs 16 residues. The J segment lost 3 bases and the V segment lost 3 bases, leaving 7 bases of the junction unmatched. The CDR3 DNA sequence: TGTGCCAGCTCACCGACTGACAGGGGAGTTGGAAACACCATATATTTT. It specifies CASSPTDRGVGNTIYF.

The chain links TRBV5-1 to TRBJ2-5, with D perhaps matching TRBD1 (5 bases). Germline lookup yields CDR1 SGHRS and CDR2 YFSETQ. CDR3 length: 16 amino acids. V was trimmed by 2 bases and J by 2 bases, leaving 16 bases between them. CDR3: CASSFSGPQVQETQYF. Here the CDR3 DNA reads TGCGCCAGCAGCTTTTCAGGGCCGCAGGTGCAAGAGACCCAGTACTTC.

The CDR3 protein is CASRALSYRGQATGELFF. The CDR3, as DNA: TGTGCCAGCCGCGCACTTTCGTACAGGGGGCAGGCGACCGGGGAGCTGTTTTTT. The genes are TRBV6-5 and TRBJ2-2, with 9 bases fitting TRBD1. J lost 5 bases, V lost 8 bases, and 18 bases had no gene match. The germline V gene has CDR1 MNHEY and CDR2 SVGAGI. The CDR3 contains 18 residues.

This rearrangement joins TRBV5-1 to TRBJ1-1; no clear D gene. Germline V CDR1 and CDR2: SGHRS, YFSETQ. The V gene lost 0 bases and the J gene lost 7 bases, with 16 bases spanning the gap. This CDR3 is built from 15 residues. CDR3 nucleotide sequence: TGCGCCAGCAGCTTGGATATTTCGGGAGTGGGTGAAGCTTTCTTT. Its protein product is CASSLDISGVGEAFF. The variable domain in full, with the rest retrieved from reference TRBV5-1 and TRBJ1-1, is KAGVTQTPRYLIKTRGQQVTLSCSPISGHRSVSWYQQTPGQGLQFLFEYFSETQRNKGNFPGRFSGRQFSNSRSEMNVSTLELGDSALYLCASSLDISGVGEAFFGQGTRLTVV.

The genes are TRBV20-1 and TRBJ2-7; 9 positions agree with TRBD1. Germline CDR1 reads DFQATT; CDR2 reads SNEGSKA (reference sequence). J lost 5 bases, V lost 0 bases, and 5 bases had no gene match. CDR3 size: 14 residues. DNA of the CDR3: TGCAGTGCTAGAGATGTGGACAGGGGCAACGAGCAGTACTTC. Translation: CSARDVDRGNEQYF.

The sample holds many counts of this clonotype. The chain is built from TRBV10-3 and TRBJ2-1; D gene uncertain. From germline, CDR1 is ENHRY and CDR2 SYGVKD. There are 14 residues in the CDR3. V gave up 6 bases and J gave up 9 bases, with 18 bases separating them. CDR3 protein: CAISPPSSSSEQFF. CDR3 DNA: TGTGCCATCAGCCCCCCCTCTAGTTCCAGTGAGCAGTTCTTC.

This clonotype was observed a handful of times. The chain recombines TRBV28 with TRBJ2-5; TRBD1 might be the D (6 bases). V was shortened by 3 bases and J by 5 bases, with 22 bases between the two germline ends. The CDR3 sequence is 17 residues long. CDR1 is MDHEN, CDR2 SYDVKM, per germline. CDR3 in amino acids: CASSFLVPDGTWETQYF. Here the CDR3 DNA reads TGTGCCAGCAGTTTCCTAGTCCCGGACGGGACATGGGAGACCCAGTACTTC. The full variable domain, rest sourced from reference TRBV28 and TRBJ2-5, is DVKVTQSSRYLVKRTGEKVFLECVQDMDHENMFWYRQDPGLGLRLIYFSYDVKMKEKGDIPEGYSVSREKKERFSLILESASTNQTSMYLCASSFLVPDGTWETQYFGPGTRLLVL.

Points on this clonotype: A much larger clone differs by one base, so this may be a read error. The chain uses TRBV7-2 and TRBJ2-3; D unclear. CDR3 length equals 13 residues. The V end lost 4 bases, the J end lost 4 bases, and 9 bases lay between the germline ends. Germline assignment: CDR1 SGHTA and CDR2 FQGNSA. The CDR3 reads CASSYDRADTQYF. The CDR3 DNA is TGTGCCAGCAGCTACGATCGCGCAGATACGCAGTATTTT.